Each of the 3 T cell receptor beta chains below was sequenced from the same sample in a study of T-cell reconstitution after alpha-beta-depleted transplantation in children. A TCRbeta library incorporating unique molecular identifiers was prepared. TCRdb passed the PCR reads through MiXCR, listing each CDR3 protein once. This sample yields around 700,000 distinct CDR3 sequences, of which 10% to 15% are seen a single time; around 0.76% belongs to the top ten. The sequences come from PBMCs, collected before TCRalphabeta/CD19-depleted stem cell transplant. The receptors were sampled from a girl aged 2 to 10 with congenital amegakaryocytic thrombocytopenia, due to receive a stem cell transplant.

The DNA for the CDR3 is TGCAGTGCCGAGGGACTAGCGGGTCACAATGAGCAGTTCTTC. It codes for CSAEGLAGHNEQFF. The chain carries TRBV20-1 and TRBJ2-1, with 12 bases lining up with TRBD2. With V trimmed by 6 bases and J by 5 bases, 5 bases remained unmatched. From germline, CDR1 is DFQATT and CDR2 SNEGSKA (reference sequence). This CDR3 region has 14 residues.

This clonotype was seen repeatedly, ten times or more. The V gene is TRBV12-3 or TRBV12-4, the J gene TRBJ2-5; maybe TRBD1 (6 bases). There are 14 residues in the CDR3. V shed 5 bases and J shed 3 bases, with 13 bases lying between them. The CDR3 DNA is TGTGCCAGCAGTGTATCCGGGACAAAAGAGACCCAGTACTTC. It encodes CASSVSGTKETQYF.

A few counts support this clonotype. V usage is TRBV27 and J usage is TRBJ2-1; D is perhaps TRBD2 (5 bases). The CDR3 is made up of 16 amino acids. Looked up from germline, CDR1 is MNHEY and CDR2 is SMNVEV (reference sequence). The V end lost 3 bases, the J end lost 6 bases, and 18 bases lay between the germline ends. In nucleotides, the CDR3 is TGTGCCAGCAGTTTCTCTTTCCGGGAACTGAGCAATGAGCAGTTCTTC. Protein product: CASSFSFRELSNEQFF.